This T cell receptor (beta chain) was obtained from a study of immune heterogeneity within non-small cell lung tumors. Amplification of TCR beta CDR3 was performed by multiplex PCR with 32 V and 13 J primers. MiXCR was run by TCRdb on the multiplex PCR reads, yielding one entry per CDR3 protein. The sample yields about 12,000 distinct CDR3 sequences, around a fifth seen once. The germline gives CDR1 SGHDN, CDR2 FVKESK. The CDR3 covers 16 residues. The ends were cut back, 4 bases at V and 1 base at J, with 16 bases in the middle. Template material for each sample was 550 to 750 ng of bulk tumor genomic DNA. Several far-apart biopsies were taken per primary tumor during surgery. Surgery that was curative in intent was performed on patients with untreated, newly diagnosed non-small cell lung cancer.

The sequence was obtained from a man between 60 and 75 years old with non-small cell lung cancer. Sequenced input: lung tumor tissue. V usage is TRBV14 and J usage is TRBJ1-2; D possibly corresponds to TRBD1 (6 bases). DNA for the CDR3: TGTGCCAGCAGCCGGAGTAGGGGGGAGATTAACTATGGCTACACCTTC. Protein sequence: CASSRSRGEINYGYTF.